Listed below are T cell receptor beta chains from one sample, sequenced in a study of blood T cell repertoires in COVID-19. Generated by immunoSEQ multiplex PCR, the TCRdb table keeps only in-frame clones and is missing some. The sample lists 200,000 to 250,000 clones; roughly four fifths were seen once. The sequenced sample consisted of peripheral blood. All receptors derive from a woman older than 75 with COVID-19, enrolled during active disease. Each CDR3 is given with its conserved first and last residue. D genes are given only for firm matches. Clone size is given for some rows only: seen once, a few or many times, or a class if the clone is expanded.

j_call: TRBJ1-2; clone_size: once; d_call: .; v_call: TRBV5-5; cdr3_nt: TGTGCCAGCAGCCACCGGGAGGCAGGGTGGGGCTACACCTTC; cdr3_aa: CASSHREAGWGYTF
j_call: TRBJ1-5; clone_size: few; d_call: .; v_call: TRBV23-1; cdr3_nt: TGCGCCAGCCCCGATAGGGAGGGGCGGCAGCCCCAGCATTTT; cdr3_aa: CASPDREGRQPQHF
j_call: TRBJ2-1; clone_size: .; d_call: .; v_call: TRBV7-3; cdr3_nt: TGTGCCAGCAGCCCCCAGGGGTTTGAGCAGTTCTTC; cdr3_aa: CASSPQGFEQFF
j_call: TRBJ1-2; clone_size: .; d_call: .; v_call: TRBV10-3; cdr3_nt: TGCGCCATCAGTGAGTTAAGGGAGAATGGCTACACCTTC; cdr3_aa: CAISELRENGYTF
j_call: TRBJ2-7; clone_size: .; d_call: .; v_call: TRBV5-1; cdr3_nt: TGCGCCAGCAGCCGTTCGACAGGCTTGGCGGGCGAGCAGTACTTC; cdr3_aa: CASSRSTGLAGEQYF
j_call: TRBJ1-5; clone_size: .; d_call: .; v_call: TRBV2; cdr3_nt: TGTGCCAGCAGCAGGGATTTTAGCAATCAGCCCCAGCATTTT; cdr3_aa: CASSRDFSNQPQHF
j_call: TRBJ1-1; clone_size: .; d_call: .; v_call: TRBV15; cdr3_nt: TGTGCCACCAGCAGAGTCCGCTGGGGGCTCACTGAAGCTTTCTTT; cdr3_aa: CATSRVRWGLTEAFF
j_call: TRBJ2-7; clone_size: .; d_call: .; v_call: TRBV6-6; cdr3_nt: TGTGCCAGCAGTTACTCGAGGCTCGTCTCCTACGAGCAGTACTTC; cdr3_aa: CASSYSRLVSYEQYF
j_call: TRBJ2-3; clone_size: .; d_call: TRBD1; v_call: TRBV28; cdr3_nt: TGTGCCAGCAGCCTGACAGGGGCAGATACGCAGTATTTT; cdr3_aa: CASSLTGADTQYF
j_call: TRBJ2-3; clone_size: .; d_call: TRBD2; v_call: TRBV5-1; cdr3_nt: TGCGCCAGCAGCTTGGGCGGGGGAGGCACAGATACGCAGTATTTT; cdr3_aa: CASSLGGGGTDTQYF
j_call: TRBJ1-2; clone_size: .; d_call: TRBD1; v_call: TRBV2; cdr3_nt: TGTGCCAACCCACAGGGGCGCGCCTATGGCTACACCTTC; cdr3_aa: CANPQGRAYGYTF
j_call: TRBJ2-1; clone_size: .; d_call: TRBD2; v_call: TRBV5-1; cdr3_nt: TGCGCCCGCACCCTATGGGGGGGCGGGGGGTCCTACAATGAGCAGTTCTTC; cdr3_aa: CARTLWGGGGSYNEQFF
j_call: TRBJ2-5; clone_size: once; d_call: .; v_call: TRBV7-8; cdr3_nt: TGTGCCAGCAGCTTAGTTGGGCACGGAGAGACCCAGTACTTC; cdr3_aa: CASSLVGHGETQYF
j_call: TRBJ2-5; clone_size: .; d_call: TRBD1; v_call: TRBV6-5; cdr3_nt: TGTGCCAGCAGTTACTCGGGACAGGGGCTAGAGACCCAGTACTTC; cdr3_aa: CASSYSGQGLETQYF
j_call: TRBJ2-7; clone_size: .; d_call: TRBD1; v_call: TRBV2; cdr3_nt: TGTGCCAGCAGCTCACCGGGACAGGGTAGATACGAGCAGTACTTC; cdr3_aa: CASSSPGQGRYEQYF
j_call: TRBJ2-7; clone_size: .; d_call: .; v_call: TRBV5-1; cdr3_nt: TGCGCCAGCAGCCCCACCCTCAGTGCACCCCACGAGCAGTACTTC; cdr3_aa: CASSPTLSAPHEQYF
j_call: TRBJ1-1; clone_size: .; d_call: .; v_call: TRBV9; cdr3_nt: TGTGCCAGCAGCGCACAAGGGGGGGCGGTGTACACTGAAGCTTTCTTT; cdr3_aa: CASSAQGGAVYTEAFF
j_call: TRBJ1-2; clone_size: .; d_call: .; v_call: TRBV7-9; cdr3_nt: TGTGCCAGCAGCTCGACTGGTATCTACACCTTC; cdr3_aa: CASSSTGIYTF
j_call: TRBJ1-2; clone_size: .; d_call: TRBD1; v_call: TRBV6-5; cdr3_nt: TGTGCCAGCAGCGACAGGGGCAACTATGGCTACACCTTC; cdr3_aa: CASSDRGNYGYTF
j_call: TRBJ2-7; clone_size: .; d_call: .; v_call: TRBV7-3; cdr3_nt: TGTGCCAGCAGCCGACAGGTTGGGGACTACGAGCAGTACTTC; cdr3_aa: CASSRQVGDYEQYF
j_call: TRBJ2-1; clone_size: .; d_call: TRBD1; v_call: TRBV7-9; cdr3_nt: TGTGCCAGCAGCTTCCGGGACAGGGGAGCGAATGAGCAGTTCTTC; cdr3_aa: CASSFRDRGANEQFF
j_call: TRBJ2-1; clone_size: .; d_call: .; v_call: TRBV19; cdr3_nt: TGTGCCAGTAGTCCAGCAGGATTTCACAATGAGCAGTTCTTC; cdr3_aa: CASSPAGFHNEQFF
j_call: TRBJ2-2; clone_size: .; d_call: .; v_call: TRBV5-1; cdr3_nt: TGCGCCACCCGGACAGATCCGAACACCGGGGAGCTGTTTTTT; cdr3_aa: CATRTDPNTGELFF
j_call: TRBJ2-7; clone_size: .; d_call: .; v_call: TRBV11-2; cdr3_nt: TGTGCCAGCAGCTTCACCGCGCGCGGGACAGCCCATACCTACGAGCAGTACTTC; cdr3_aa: CASSFTARGTAHTYEQYF
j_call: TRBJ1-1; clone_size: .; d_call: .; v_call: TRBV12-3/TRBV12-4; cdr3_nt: TGTGCCAGCAGATACCCGGGGACTGAAGCTTTCTTT; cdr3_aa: CASRYPGTEAFF
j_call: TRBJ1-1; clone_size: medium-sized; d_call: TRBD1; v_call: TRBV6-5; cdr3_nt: TGTGCCAGCAGTTACGACGCGACAGGGATCACTGAAGCTTTCTTT; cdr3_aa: CASSYDATGITEAFF
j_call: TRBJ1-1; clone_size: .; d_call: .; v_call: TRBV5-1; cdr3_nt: TGCGCCAGCAGCCGCCAGATGGACACTGAAGCTTTCTTT; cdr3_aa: CASSRQMDTEAFF
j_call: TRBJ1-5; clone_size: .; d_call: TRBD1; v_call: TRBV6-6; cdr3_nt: TGTGCCAGCAGTCGGGACAGGACGGGAGGGAGCAATCAGCCCCAGCATTTT; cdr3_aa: CASSRDRTGGSNQPQHF
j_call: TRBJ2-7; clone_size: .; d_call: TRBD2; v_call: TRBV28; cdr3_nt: TGTGCCAGCACAATCAGTCCGCTAGCGGGAGGATACGAGCAGTACTTC; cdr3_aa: CASTISPLAGGYEQYF
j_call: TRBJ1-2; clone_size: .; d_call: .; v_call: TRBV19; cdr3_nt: TGTGCCAGTAGACCTACCCCGGCCGCGGGTGACTATGGCTACACCTTC; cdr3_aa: CASRPTPAAGDYGYTF